Each of the 16 T cell receptor beta chains below was sequenced from the same sample in a study of response to subunit inactivated influenza vaccine. TCRdb reprocessed the RT-PCR reads with MiXCR, giving one entry per CDR3 protein. The repertoire holds about 300,000 distinct CDR3 sequences, with roughly 22% as singletons. Sample: PBMCs from blood, taken less than 22 months after vaccination. The source of these receptors is a man in his fifties or sixties who received an inactivated influenza vaccine.

The chain links TRBV4-2 to TRBJ2-7; TRBD1 or TRBD2 may be the D gene (7 bases each). V dropped 0 bases and J dropped 4 bases, with 16 bases sitting between them. Germline CDR1 and CDR2: LGHNA and YNFKEQ. The CDR3 has 16 amino acids. The CDR3: CASSQDLGRGGYEQYF. CDR3 DNA: TGTGCCAGCAGCCAAGATTTGGGCAGGGGGGGATACGAGCAGTACTTC.

This chain uses TRBV7-9 with TRBJ2-7; D is uncertain. CDR1 is SEHNR, CDR2 FQNEAQ, per germline (reference sequence). The CDR3 has 13 amino acids. Trimming took off 3 bases at V and 2 bases at J, with 8 bases between the two ends. The CDR3 DNA sequence: TGTGCCAGCAGCTTTGTCGGAACCTACGAGCAGTACTTC. It specifies CASSFVGTYEQYF.

This clonotype was counted only a few times. V usage is TRBV20-1 and J usage is TRBJ2-1, with TRBD2 identical over 10 bases. J was trimmed by 4 bases and V by 0 bases; bases with no gene match: 12. The germline CDR1 and CDR2 sequences are DFQATT and SNEGSKA (reference sequence). CDR3 length: 18 residues. The CDR3 DNA sequence: TGCAGTGCTAGAGATCAAGGACTAGCGGTAGCGGGGTACAATGAGCAGTTCTTC. Its protein is CSARDQGLAVAGYNEQFF.

This chain connects TRBV10-3 to TRBJ2-7, with 11 bases identical to TRBD2. The J segment lost 3 bases and the V segment lost 4 bases, leaving 5 bases of the junction unmatched. This CDR3 has 15 amino acids. CDR1 and CDR2 (germline): ENHRY, SYGVKD. CDR3 region: CAISGRLAGHYEQYF. In DNA, the CDR3 is TGTGCCATCAGTGGCCGACTAGCGGGGCACTACGAGCAGTACTTC.

About this clonotype: A much larger clone is a single base away; this may be a read error. The chain uses TRBV7-8 and TRBJ1-2; the D is unclear. CDR3 length equals 16 residues. Germline loops: CDR1 SGHVS, CDR2 FQNEAQ. The CDR3 sequence is CASSVEDPGLPDGDTF. Here the CDR3 DNA reads TGTGCCAGCAGCGTAGAAGACCCGGGCCTCCCCGATGGCGACACCTTC.

This clonotype was observed a handful of times. The chain carries TRBV29-1 and TRBJ2-2, with D unresolved. The CDR3 has 11 amino acids. Germline CDR1 SQVTM, CDR2 ANQGSEA. V was shortened by 4 bases and J by 6 bases, with 6 bases between the two germline ends. CDR3 sequence: CSVVIAGELFF. DNA for the CDR3: TGCAGCGTTGTTATCGCCGGGGAGCTGTTTTTT.

Only a few counts were recorded for this clonotype. The chain carries TRBV18 and TRBJ1-5, with D possibly matching TRBD1 (6 bases). V dropped 3 bases and J dropped 6 bases, with 15 bases sitting between them. Germline CDR1 and CDR2: KGHSH and LQKENI. The CDR3 contains 15 residues. The CDR3 sequence is CASSPGAGAIQPQHF. CDR3 nucleotides: TGTGCCAGCTCACCCGGGGCGGGGGCAATTCAGCCCCAGCATTTT.

CDR3 loop: CSASFPITYEQYF. The CDR3 region has the DNA TGCAGTGCTAGTTTCCCTATCACCTACGAGCAGTACTTC. V gene TRBV20-1 combines with J gene TRBJ2-7; D gene uncertain. The germline CDR1 and CDR2 sequences are DFQATT and SNEGSKA (reference sequence). This CDR3 region has 13 residues. Trimming left V 3 bases short and J 2 bases short, with 11 bases between.

This clonotype was detected only a few times. The rearrangement uses TRBV6-5 and TRBJ1-1; D not certain. The CDR3 has 15 residues. In germline, CDR1 is MNHEY, CDR2 SVGAGI. Trimming left V 0 bases short and J 0 bases short, with 8 bases between. The CDR3 here is CASSYSRTVNTEAFF. CDR3 nucleotide sequence: TGTGCCAGCAGTTACTCAAGGACGGTGAACACTGAAGCTTTCTTT.

This clonotype was seen only a few times. V is TRBV6-1 and J is TRBJ2-3; no definite D call. CDR3 size: 14 residues. The germline gives CDR1 MNHNS, CDR2 SASEGT. Trimming cost V 2 bases and J 4 bases, with 10 bases left between them. In nucleotides, the CDR3 is TGTGCCAGCAGTGAAATAACAGTCGCAGATACGCAGTATTTT. Protein product: CASSEITVADTQYF.

V and J are TRBV6-1 and TRBJ1-5; 9 nucleotides agree with TRBD1. V shed 5 bases and J 5 bases; nucleotides not matched to a gene: 13. The germline CDR1 and CDR2 sequences are MNHNS and SASEGT. The length of the CDR3 is 17 residues. Written as DNA, the CDR3 is TGTGCCAGCAGTCCGGGACAGGGTTTTGGGACACATCAGCCCCAGCATTTT. Residues: CASSPGQGFGTHQPQHF.

This clonotype was seen more than once but under ten times. The rearrangement links TRBV5-1 to TRBJ2-1, with D uncertain. V lost 0 bases and J 7 bases, leaving 8 bases between the germline ends. Germline CDR1 reads SGHRS; CDR2 reads YFSETQ. This CDR3 region has 13 residues. CDR3 protein: CASSLAHGNEQFF. The CDR3 DNA follows: TGCGCCAGCAGCTTGGCCCACGGAAATGAGCAGTTCTTC.

This chain connects TRBV7-6 to TRBJ2-5, with D perhaps being TRBD1 or TRBD2 (5 bases each). V was cut by 5 bases and J by 1 base, with 14 bases left in between. CDR3 length: 15 residues. The germline V gene has CDR1 SGHVS and CDR2 FNYEAQ. DNA for the CDR3: TGTGCCAGCAGCCCCTCCCCGGGGACCCAAGAGACCCAGTACTTC. This sequence encodes CASSPSPGTQETQYF.

V is TRBV4-2 and J is TRBJ1-6, with 8 bases lining up with TRBD1. This CDR3 spans 16 amino acids. Germline V gene lookup returns CDR1 LGHNA and CDR2 YNFKEQ. V lost 0 bases to trimming and J lost 6 bases; unmatched junction nucleotides: 4. DNA of the CDR3: TGTGCCAGCAGCCAAGAACAGGGGGAAACTAATTCACCCCTCCACTTT. This encodes CASSQEQGETNSPLHF.

This clonotype was detected a few times. The J gene is TRBJ1-6, the V gene TRBV6-1; 8 bases match TRBD1. Trimming at V came to 6 bases and at J to 8 bases, leaving 15 bases not matched to a gene. This CDR3 has 17 amino acids. CDR1 MNHNS and CDR2 SASEGT come from the germline V gene. The CDR3 sequence: CASSRTIPGTGDSPLHF. The CDR3 region has the DNA TGTGCCAGCAGCCGAACTATACCCGGGACAGGAGATTCACCCCTCCACTTT.

The V gene is TRBV7-6, the J gene TRBJ2-1, with TRBD1 matching 9 bases. The CDR3 consists of 14 residues. Germline V gene sequence: CDR1 SGHVS, CDR2 FNYEAQ. Trimming cost V 5 bases and J 7 bases; bases outside gene matches: 6. Here the CDR3 reads CASSPGQGLNEQFF. In DNA form, the CDR3 reads TGTGCCAGCAGCCCCGGACAGGGGCTAAATGAGCAGTTCTTC.